One sample yielded the 23 T cell receptor beta chains listed below, sequenced in a study of Ad26.COV2.S vaccination and SARS-CoV-2 variants. Using immunoSEQ multiplex PCR, the repertoire was profiled, and TCRdb retains in-frame clones only, with some absent. In the table there are 290,000 or so clones, about 87% of which are singletons. Treatment in this sample: around 19 received Ad26.COV2.S at low or high dose, single or two shots; 5 received placebo; per-sample allocation not given. Sample collection was performed on day 63 after the first vaccine or placebo injection. The sequencing here drew on peripheral blood, taken in a trial of Ad26.COV2.S vaccine versus placebo. The source is a person between 18 and 65 years old who received the Ad26.COV2.S COVID-19 vaccine or a placebo.

V usage is TRBV2 and J usage is TRBJ2-1; tentatively, D is TRBD1 (7 bases). Germline V CDR1 and CDR2: SNHLY, FYNNEI. V lost 11 bases to trimming and J lost 4 bases, with 15 bases between them. The CDR3 contains 13 residues. The DNA of the CDR3 is TGTGCCGGGGGGACAGTCCGTTACAATGAGCAGTTCTTC. The encoded protein is CAGGTVRYNEQFF.

As regards this clone: Other nucleotide sequences in the sample specify the same CDR3. The rearrangement uses TRBV7-9 and TRBJ1-3; D gene uncertain. The CDR3 runs 12 residues. The germline V and J ends were trimmed by 2 bases and 3 bases, with 2 bases remaining between them. CDR1 and CDR2 from the germline V gene are SEHNR and FQNEAQ (reference sequence). The CDR3 DNA reads TGTGCCAGCAGCTTAAGTGGAAACACCATATATTTT. It yields the protein CASSLSGNTIYF. The full variable domain, in which reference TRBV7-9 and TRBJ1-3 provide the parts outside the CDR3, is DTGVSQNPRHKITKRGQNVTFRCDPISEHNRLYWYRQTLGQGPEFLTYFQNEAQLEKSRLLSDRFSAERPKGSFSTLEIQRTEQGDSAMYLCASSLSGNTIYFGEGSWLTVV.

As concerns this clone: An end of the junction differs from the germline gene, which may be a read error. The genes are TRBV7-2 and TRBJ1-5, with D maybe TRBD1 (5 bases). There are 16 residues in the CDR3. From germline, CDR1 is SGHTA and CDR2 FQGNSA. The CDR3 protein is CASSYGLTAGNQLQHF. As DNA, the CDR3 is TGTGCCAGCAGCTATGGACTGACGGCAGGGAATCAGCTCCAGCATTTT.

This clone was counted a single time. The rearrangement uses TRBV6-5 and TRBJ2-7; D is possibly TRBD1 (5 bases). Trimming removed 11 bases from V and 0 bases from J, with 14 bases in between. CDR1 is MNHEY and CDR2 is SVGAGI in the germline V gene. The length of the CDR3 is 13 residues. CDR3 in amino acids: CASAGQSSYEQYF. The CDR3 DNA is TGTGCCTCGGCAGGGCAGAGCTCCTACGAGCAGTACTTC.

The rearrangement links TRBV4-1 to TRBJ2-6; D is perhaps TRBD1 or TRBD2 (5 bases each). The CDR3 runs 17 residues. With 1 base removed from V and 2 bases from J, the gap between germline ends came to 12 bases. Germline assignment: CDR1 MGHRA and CDR2 YSYEKL. The CDR3 sequence: CASSQVTGGTGANVLTF. For the CDR3, the DNA is TGCGCCAGCAGCCAAGTAACTGGGGGAACTGGGGCCAACGTCCTGACTTTC.

This clone was seen just once. CDR3 sequence (DNA): TGTGCCAGCAGTGAGGGACTAGCGGGGGGGCATAGGTATGAGCAGTTCTTC. The encoded protein is CASSEGLAGGHRYEQFF. The V gene is TRBV6-1, the J gene TRBJ2-1; 16 positions agree with TRBD2. V was clipped by 3 bases and J by 8 bases; unmatched bases: 7. Germline values: CDR1 MNHNS, CDR2 SASEGT. The CDR3 has 17 residues.

In DNA, the CDR3 is TGCGCCAGCAGCTGGTCCGGGACACCAGACACTGAAGCTTTCTTT. Translating gives CASSWSGTPDTEAFF. V and J are TRBV5-1 and TRBJ1-1; the D gene is possibly TRBD1 (6 bases). Trimming left V 3 bases short and J 3 bases short, with 15 bases between. This CDR3 is 15 amino acids long. CDR1 SGHRS and CDR2 YFSETQ come from the germline V gene.

The V and J genes are TRBV11-1 and TRBJ2-2; 7 bases are shared with TRBD1. CDR1 and CDR2 (germline): SGHAT, FQDESV (reference sequence). The CDR3 has 16 residues. The ends lost 4 bases at V and 3 bases at J; junction bases unmatched: 8. This chain's CDR3 is CASSSHRGGDTGELFF. DNA of the CDR3: TGTGCCAGCAGCTCGCACAGGGGTGGGGACACCGGGGAGCTGTTTTTT.

This chain uses TRBV6-5 with TRBJ2-2, with D unclear. The CDR3 loop spans 15 amino acids. V was shortened by 0 bases and J by 1 base, with 6 bases between the two germline ends. Germline lookup yields CDR1 MNHEY and CDR2 SVGAGI. The CDR3 here is CASSYSSENTGELFF. The CDR3 nucleotides are TGTGCCAGCAGTTACTCGTCTGAGAACACCGGGGAGCTGTTTTTT.

The J gene is TRBJ2-1, the V gene TRBV7-2; 12 bases match TRBD2. With V trimmed by 4 bases and J by 4 bases, 5 bases remained unmatched. Germline CDR1 is SGHTA and CDR2 is FQGNSA. The CDR3 is 16 amino acids. CDR3 in amino acids: CASSSSGGAGYNEQFF. In DNA, the CDR3 is TGTGCCAGCAGCTCTAGCGGGGGGGCCGGGTACAATGAGCAGTTCTTC.

The chain is built from TRBV28 and TRBJ1-2; D is unresolved. V dropped 5 bases and J dropped 8 bases, with 12 bases sitting between them. CDR3 length: 12 amino acids. Germline V gene lookup returns CDR1 MDHEN and CDR2 SYDVKM. CDR3 bases: TGTGCCAGCAGTATTACTTCGCTCGGCTACACCTTC. Protein: CASSITSLGYTF.

V and J are TRBV27 and TRBJ1-4; tentative D call: TRBD1 (5 bases). Germline V gene data show CDR1 as MNHEY and CDR2 as SMNVEV (reference sequence). V gave up 6 bases and J gave up 2 bases, with 13 bases separating them. This CDR3 contains 15 residues. Here the CDR3 reads CASRPGRVTNEKLFF. The CDR3 DNA reads TGTGCCAGCAGACCAGGGAGAGTTACTAATGAAAAACTGTTTTTT.

V usage is TRBV7-8 and J usage is TRBJ1-2, with 7 positions matching TRBD1. This CDR3 is built from 15 residues. V was pared by 1 base and J by 7 bases, with 9 bases of the junction left unmatched. The germline CDR1 and CDR2 sequences are SGHVS and FQNEAQ. The CDR3 sequence is CASSLVIEGAVGYTF. The CDR3, as DNA: TGTGCCAGCAGCTTAGTAATTGAGGGGGCAGTTGGCTACACCTTC.

The chain couples TRBV5-1 to TRBJ1-4; 7 bases line up with TRBD1. CDR3 length: 14 residues. V lost 9 bases, J lost 3 bases, and 8 bases stayed unmatched. The germline gives CDR1 SGHRS, CDR2 YFSETQ. In DNA form, the CDR3 reads TGCGCCACCCGGACCGGGACAGCTAATGAAAAACTGTTTTTT. Protein: CATRTGTANEKLFF.

This CDR3 reads CAITSEGKETQYF. The CDR3 DNA reads TGTGCCATCACGTCGGAGGGTAAAGAGACCCAGTACTTC. The chain recombines TRBV10-3 with TRBJ2-5; D is perhaps TRBD2 (6 bases). Trimming pared 7 bases from V and 3 bases from J, leaving 12 bases between. CDR1 and CDR2 (germline): ENHRY, SYGVKD. The CDR3 totals 13 residues.

This clone was counted once. This chain uses TRBV9 with TRBJ1-2, with D possibly TRBD1 on 5 matching bases. CDR1 and CDR2 from the germline V gene are SGDLS and YYNGEE. V lost 4 bases to trimming and J lost 8 bases, with 24 bases between them. The CDR3 covers 16 residues. CDR3 in DNA: TGTGCCAGCAGCTTTAACCAAGACCCATGGGGGAACGGCTACACCTTC. Its translation: CASSFNQDPWGNGYTF.

The chain couples TRBV12-3 or TRBV12-4 to TRBJ2-5; D unclear. V gave up 6 bases and J gave up 5 bases, with 10 bases separating them. This CDR3 comprises 12 residues. The CDR3 DNA is TGTGCCAGCAGCCCCAGCAGGGAGACCCAGTACTTC. Protein sequence: CASSPSRETQYF.

The CDR3 coding sequence is TGTGCCTGGAGTGTGGACAGGGTAAAAAACTCTGGAAACACCATATATTTT. Amino acids: CAWSVDRVKNSGNTIYF. The rearrangement uses TRBV30 and TRBJ1-3; 8 nucleotides agree with TRBD1. Looked up from germline, CDR1 is GTSNPN and CDR2 is SVGIG (reference sequence). The V segment lost 0 bases and the J segment 0 bases; nucleotides outside the gene matches: 7. This CDR3 has 17 amino acids.

This clone was found once. The chain joins TRBV11-2 to TRBJ2-7, with 7 bases that match TRBD2. Germline values: CDR1 SGHAT, CDR2 FQNNGV. The CDR3 consists of 15 residues. After removal of 7 bases from V and 5 bases from J, the junction contained 14 bases not matched to a gene. CDR3 sequence reads: CASTPLGGRANEQYF. CDR3 DNA: TGTGCCAGCACTCCACTGGGGGGGAGGGCCAACGAGCAGTACTTC.

This chain links TRBV19 with TRBJ1-2; D ambiguous. CDR1 is LNHDA, CDR2 SQIVND, per germline (reference sequence). The CDR3 loop spans 15 amino acids. The ends were cut back, 6 bases at V and 0 bases at J, with 14 bases in the middle. This chain's CDR3 is CASSPGGETNYGYTF. Here the CDR3 DNA reads TGTGCCAGTAGCCCCGGAGGCGAAACTAACTATGGCTACACCTTC.

The chain is built from TRBV6-2 or TRBV6-3 and TRBJ1-5; D call uncertain. V dropped 3 bases and J dropped 3 bases, with 9 bases sitting between them. Per germline, CDR1 MNHEY and CDR2 SVGEGT. The CDR3 consists of 14 residues. Written as DNA, the CDR3 is TGTGCCAGCAGTTATCCGGTATACAATCAGCCCCAGCATTTT. This encodes CASSYPVYNQPQHF.

The chain carries TRBV6-2 or TRBV6-3 and TRBJ1-4, with D perhaps matching TRBD1 (5 bases). V lost 2 bases, J lost 8 bases, and 12 bases lay in between. Germline V CDR1 and CDR2: MNHEY, SVGEGT. The CDR3 totals 14 residues. Here the CDR3 DNA reads TGTGCCAGCAGTTACGGTCAGGGAGGGGAAAAACTGTTTTTT. It yields the protein CASSYGQGGEKLFF.

This clone appeared once. V usage is TRBV10-2 and J usage is TRBJ2-1; 11 bases are a match to TRBD2. Germline-derived CDR1 and CDR2 are WSHSY and SAAADI. The CDR3 is 15 amino acids. Trimming removed 6 bases from V and 7 bases from J; junction bases left unmatched: 8. The CDR3 region has the DNA TGCGCCAGCAGCGCACCGGGACTAGCGGTTAATGAGCAGTTCTTC. This encodes CASSAPGLAVNEQFF.